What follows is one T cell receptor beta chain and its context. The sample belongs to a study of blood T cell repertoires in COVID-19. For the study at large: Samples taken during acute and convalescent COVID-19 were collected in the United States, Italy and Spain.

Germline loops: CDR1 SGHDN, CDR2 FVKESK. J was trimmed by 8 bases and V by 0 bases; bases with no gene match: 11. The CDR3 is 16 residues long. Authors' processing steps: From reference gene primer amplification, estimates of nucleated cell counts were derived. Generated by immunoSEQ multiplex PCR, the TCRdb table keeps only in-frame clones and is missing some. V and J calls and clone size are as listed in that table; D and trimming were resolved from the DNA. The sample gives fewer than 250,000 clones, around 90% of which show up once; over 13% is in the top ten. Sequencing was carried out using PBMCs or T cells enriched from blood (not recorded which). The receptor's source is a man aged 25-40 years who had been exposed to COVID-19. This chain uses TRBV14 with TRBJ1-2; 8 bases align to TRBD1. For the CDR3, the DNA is TGTGCCAGCAGCCAAGATCGCCGGACAGGGCTCTCAGGCTACACCTTC. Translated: CASSQDRRTGLSGYTF.